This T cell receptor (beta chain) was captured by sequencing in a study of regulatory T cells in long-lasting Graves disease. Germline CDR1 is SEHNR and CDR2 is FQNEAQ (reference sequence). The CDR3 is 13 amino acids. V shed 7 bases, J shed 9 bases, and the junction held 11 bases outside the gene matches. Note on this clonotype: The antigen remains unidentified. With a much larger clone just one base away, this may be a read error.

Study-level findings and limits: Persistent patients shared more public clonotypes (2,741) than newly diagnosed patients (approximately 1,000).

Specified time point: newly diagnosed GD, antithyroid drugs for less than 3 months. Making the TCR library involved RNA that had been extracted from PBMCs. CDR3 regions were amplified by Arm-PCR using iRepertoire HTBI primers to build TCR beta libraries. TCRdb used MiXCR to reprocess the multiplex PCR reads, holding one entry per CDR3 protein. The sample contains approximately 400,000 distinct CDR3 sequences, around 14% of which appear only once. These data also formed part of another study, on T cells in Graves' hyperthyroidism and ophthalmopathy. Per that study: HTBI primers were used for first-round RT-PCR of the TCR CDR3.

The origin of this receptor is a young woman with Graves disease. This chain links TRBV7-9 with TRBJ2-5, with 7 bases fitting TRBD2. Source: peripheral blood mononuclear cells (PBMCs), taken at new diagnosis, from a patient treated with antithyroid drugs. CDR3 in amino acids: CASTDGGGEAQYF. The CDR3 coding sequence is TGTGCCAGCACCGACGGGGGAGGGGAGGCCCAGTACTTC.